This T cell receptor beta chain was sequenced during a study of T cells after yellow fever vaccination. This clonotype has only a few counts. The CDR3 covers 16 residues. Germline CDR1 GTSNPN, CDR2 SVGIG (reference sequence). V shed 2 bases, J shed 1 base, and the junction held 8 bases outside the gene matches. TCRdb passed the 5' RACE reads through MiXCR, listing each CDR3 protein once. The profile shows around 230,000 distinct CDR3 sequences, roughly 6.2% of them singletons. The chain has TRBV30 and TRBJ1-3, with 7 bases that match TRBD1. Sample: CD4+ T cells sorted from PBMCs, taken on the day of the yellow fever booster vaccination. The sequence was collected from a man younger than 40 who received the YFV17D yellow fever vaccine. The CDR3 nucleotides read TGTGCCTGGAGTTCACAGGGGCGGGTGTCTGGAAACACCATATATTTT. Amino acid sequence: CAWSSQGRVSGNTIYF.